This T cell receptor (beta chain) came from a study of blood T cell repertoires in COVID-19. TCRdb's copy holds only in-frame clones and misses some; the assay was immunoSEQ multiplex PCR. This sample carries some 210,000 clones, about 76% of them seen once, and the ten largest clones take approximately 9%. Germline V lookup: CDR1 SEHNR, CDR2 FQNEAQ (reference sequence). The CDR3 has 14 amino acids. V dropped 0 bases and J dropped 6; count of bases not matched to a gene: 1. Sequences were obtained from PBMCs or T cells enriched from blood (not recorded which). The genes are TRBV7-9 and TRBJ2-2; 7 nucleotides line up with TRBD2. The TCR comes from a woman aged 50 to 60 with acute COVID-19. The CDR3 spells CASSLAGGPGELFF. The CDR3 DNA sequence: TGTGCCAGCAGCTTAGCGGGAGGGCCCGGGGAGCTGTTTTTT.